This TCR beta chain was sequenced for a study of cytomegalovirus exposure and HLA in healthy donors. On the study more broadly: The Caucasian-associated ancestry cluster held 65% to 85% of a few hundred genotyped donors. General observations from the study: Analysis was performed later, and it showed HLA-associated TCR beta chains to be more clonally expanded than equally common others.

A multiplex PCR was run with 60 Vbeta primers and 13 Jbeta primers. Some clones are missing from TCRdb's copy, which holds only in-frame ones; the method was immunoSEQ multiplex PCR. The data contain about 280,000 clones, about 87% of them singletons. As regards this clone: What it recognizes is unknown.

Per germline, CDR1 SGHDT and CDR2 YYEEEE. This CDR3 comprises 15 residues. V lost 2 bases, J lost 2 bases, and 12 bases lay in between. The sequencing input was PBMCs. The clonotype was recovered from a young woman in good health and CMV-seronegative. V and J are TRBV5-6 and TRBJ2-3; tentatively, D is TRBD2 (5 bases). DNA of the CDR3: TGTGCCAGCAGCTTCTACCTAGCCGACACAGATACGCAGTATTTT. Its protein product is CASSFYLADTDTQYF.